This T cell receptor beta chain came from a study of shared clonotypes between healthy human individuals. Turning to the study itself: CD8 memory received one plate per donor, CD8 naive two, CD4 memory three and CD4 naive three.

Note on this clone: Its antigen remains unknown.

Some clones are missing from TCRdb's copy, which holds only in-frame ones; the method was immunoSEQ multiplex PCR. The sample shows around 2.1 million clones, approximately 94% of them seen only once. The CDR3 spans 15 residues. In germline, CDR1 is SNHLY, CDR2 FYNNEI. With V trimmed by 7 bases and J by 6 bases, 5 bases remained unmatched. Memory CD4+ cells were the fraction left after CD45RA+ naive selection. General study findings and limits: Since donors were few, the genetic and exposure-history diversity represented was limited. Clonotype sharing among donors was expected to depend on sequencing depth.

The J gene is TRBJ2-2, the V gene TRBV2; TRBD2 aligns across 13 bases. This sequence originates from a man between 18 and 35 years old in good health. The sample was naive CD4+ T cells sorted from blood. As for subset: CD45RA+ positively selected. In DNA, the CDR3 is TGTGCCAGCATTTGGACTAGCGGGAGTCCCGGGGAGCTGTTTTTT. Residues: CASIWTSGSPGELFF.